Listed below are T cell receptor beta chains from one sample, sequenced in a study of neurological immune-mediated disorders. TCRdb re-derived calls from the 5' RACE reads in MiXCR, one entry per CDR3 protein. The repertoire holds fewer than 90,000 distinct CDR3 sequences, with about 9.4% as singletons. Sample: PBMCs. The source of these receptors is a man between 35 and 55 years old in good health. CDR3s include the opening cysteine and the closing phenylalanine or tryptophan. The D gene is left open where the match is weak. Some rows mark clone size as missing; the rest say once, few, many or name a class of expanded clone.

many	TRBV6-6	TRBJ2-7	NA	TGTGCCAGCAGTTTTGCCGGGGGCGAGCAGTACTTC	CASSFAGGEQYF
few	TRBV5-1	TRBJ2-5	NA	TGCGCCAGCAGGGGAGGCCACCAAGAGACCCAGTACTTC	CASRGGHQETQYF
many	TRBV9	TRBJ2-2	NA	TGTGCCAGCAGCGTAGCTAGCCGAACCGGGGAGCTGTTTTTT	CASSVASRTGELFF
NA	TRBV5-1	TRBJ2-2	NA	TGCGCCAGCAGCCCCGAAGCGGTGAACACCGGGGAGCTGTTTTTT	CASSPEAVNTGELFF
few	TRBV18	TRBJ2-7	TRBD1	TGTGCCAGCTCACTCGGACAGGGGGCAGGCGAGCAGTACTTC	CASSLGQGAGEQYF
many	TRBV29-1	TRBJ2-5	NA	TGCAGCGTTCCCGGAGGGACCCAGTACTTC	CSVPGGTQYF
NA	TRBV7-2	TRBJ1-3	NA	TGTGCCAGCAGGGTGGGCGAAAACAACATATATTTT	CASRVGENNIYF
NA	TRBV18	TRBJ2-7	NA	TGTGCCAGCTCGCCAGGGGTCGAGCAGTACTTC	CASSPGVEQYF
many	TRBV5-1	TRBJ2-2	NA	TGCGCCAGCAGCTTGGGGCCAGGGTACACCGGGGAGCTGTTTTTT	CASSLGPGYTGELFF
many	TRBV15	TRBJ2-2	TRBD2	TGTGCCACCAGCAGGCGGTGGCTAGCGGGAGATACCGGGGAGCTGTTTTTT	CATSRRWLAGDTGELFF
many	TRBV12-3/TRBV12-4	TRBJ2-7	NA	TGTGCCAGCAGTCCTGGTATTACCTACGAGCAGTACTTC	CASSPGITYEQYF
many	TRBV6-6	TRBJ2-1	TRBD2	TGTGCCAGCAGTTACTCAGCTAGCGGGGGGGAGCCCTACAATGAGCAGTTCTTC	CASSYSASGGEPYNEQFF
many	TRBV20-1	TRBJ1-2	NA	TGCAGTGCCCTCAGTCCGGGCCAGGGTGGGTATGGCTACACCTTC	CSALSPGQGGYGYTF
medium-sized	TRBV5-1	TRBJ2-5	TRBD1	TGCGCCAGCAGCCTTCTGGTGGGTCCAGGGGGGACCCAGTACTTC	CASSLLVGPGGTQYF
many	TRBV6-2/TRBV6-3	TRBJ2-7	NA	TGTGCCAGCAGCCCTGCAGGGTCCCCCCGTGTATTC	CASSPAGSPRVF
many	TRBV10-3	TRBJ1-2	NA	TGTGCCATACAACCTCAGGAAGGGTATGGCTACACCTTC	CAIQPQEGYGYTF
many	TRBV27	TRBJ2-7	TRBD2	TGTGCCAGCAGTTTAATTGGGGGGGGCGAGCAGTACTTC	CASSLIGGGEQYF
few	TRBV18	TRBJ2-4	NA	TGTGCCAGCTCACCAAAGGGGGTGGAAGACATTCAGTACTTC	CASSPKGVEDIQYF
many	TRBV10-1	TRBJ2-1	NA	TGCGCCAGCAGTGAGCGGAATGAGCAGTTCTTC	CASSERNEQFF
NA	TRBV6-1	TRBJ1-1	NA	TGTGCCAGCAGTAAGGGAAGCGTTTTCAATGAAGCTTTCTTT	CASSKGSVFNEAFF